A selection of T cell receptor beta chains follows, all from one sample in a study of shared clonotypes between healthy human individuals. Sequencing was performed with immunoSEQ multiplex PCR; in TCRdb, only in-frame clones are kept and a portion is missing. The sample has fewer than 850,000 clones, 72% seen once; the top ten hold around 2%. The sample comprised memory CD4+ T cells sorted from blood. The receptor set was obtained from a woman in her twenties or thirties in good health. The CDR3 runs from the conserved cysteine through the conserved F or W. The D gene is left open where the match is weak. Clone size is shown for a subset of rows, as once, few, many or a class of expanded clone.

CDR3aa: CASSEQGASYGYTF
CDR3nt: TGTGCCAGCAGTGAACAGGGGGCGTCGTATGGCTACACCTTC
j_gene: TRBJ1-2
abundance: NA
v_gene: TRBV2
d_gene: TRBD1
len: 14

CDR3aa: CASSARELLNTEAFF
CDR3nt: TGTGCCAGCAGTGCCCGAGAACTGCTGAACACTGAAGCTTTCTTT
j_gene: TRBJ1-1
abundance: once
v_gene: TRBV2
d_gene: NA
len: 15

CDR3aa: CASTRTGLHEQYF
CDR3nt: TGTGCCAGCACCCGGACAGGTCTCCACGAGCAGTACTTC
j_gene: TRBJ2-7
abundance: once
v_gene: TRBV28
d_gene: TRBD1
len: 13

CDR3aa: CASSLVPGTEAFF
CDR3nt: TGTGCCAGCAGCTTGGTCCCAGGGACTGAAGCTTTCTTT
j_gene: TRBJ1-1
abundance: NA
v_gene: TRBV5-8
d_gene: NA
len: 13

CDR3aa: CASSVGAILSTDTQYF
CDR3nt: TGTGCCAGCAGCGTAGGAGCCATTCTTAGCACAGATACGCAGTATTTT
j_gene: TRBJ2-3
abundance: NA
v_gene: TRBV9
d_gene: NA
len: 16

CDR3aa: CAISAAGSSYEQYF
CDR3nt: TGTGCCATCAGTGCAGCGGGGAGCTCCTACGAGCAGTACTTC
j_gene: TRBJ2-7
abundance: many
v_gene: TRBV10-3
d_gene: TRBD2
len: 14

CDR3aa: CASSEGPGRGNQPQHF
CDR3nt: TGTGCCAGCAGTGAGGGCCCGGGGAGGGGGAATCAGCCCCAGCATTTT
j_gene: TRBJ1-5
abundance: NA
v_gene: TRBV2
d_gene: NA
len: 16

CDR3aa: CAWSVVAGNNEQFF
CDR3nt: TGTGCCTGGAGTGTAGTAGCGGGAAACAATGAGCAGTTCTTC
j_gene: TRBJ2-1
abundance: NA
v_gene: TRBV30
d_gene: TRBD2
len: 14

CDR3aa: CASSDRGGYAFF
CDR3nt: TGTGCCAGCAGTGATCGAGGGGGGTATGCTTTCTTT
j_gene: TRBJ1-1
abundance: NA
v_gene: TRBV2
d_gene: NA
len: 12

CDR3aa: CASSFAGQYEQFF
CDR3nt: TGTGCCAGCAGTTTTGCAGGGCAATACGAGCAGTTCTTC
j_gene: TRBJ2-1
abundance: NA
v_gene: TRBV28
d_gene: NA
len: 13